This T cell receptor beta chain appears in the sequencing data of a study of long-term antiretroviral therapy in people with HIV. immunoSEQ v3.0 was run at survey level. The data were produced by immunoSEQ multiplex PCR, yet TCRdb's version contains in-frame clones alone and is incomplete. The sample gives approximately 21,000 clones, more than 80% of which show up once; 4.3% is in the top ten. The V and J ends lost 4 bases and 6 bases, in that order; junction bases with no gene match: 2. Germline CDR1 reads MNHEY; CDR2 reads SVGAGI. The CDR3 runs 14 residues. The TCR comes from a man aged 25 to 40 with HIV. This material consisted of unsorted PBMCs, taken roughly 5.7 years after starting antiretroviral therapy. The genes are TRBV6-5 and TRBJ2-7; 14 nucleotides match TRBD2. CDR3: CASSSTSGRAEQYF. In nucleotides, the CDR3 is TGTGCCAGCAGTTCGACTAGCGGGAGGGCCGAGCAGTACTTC.